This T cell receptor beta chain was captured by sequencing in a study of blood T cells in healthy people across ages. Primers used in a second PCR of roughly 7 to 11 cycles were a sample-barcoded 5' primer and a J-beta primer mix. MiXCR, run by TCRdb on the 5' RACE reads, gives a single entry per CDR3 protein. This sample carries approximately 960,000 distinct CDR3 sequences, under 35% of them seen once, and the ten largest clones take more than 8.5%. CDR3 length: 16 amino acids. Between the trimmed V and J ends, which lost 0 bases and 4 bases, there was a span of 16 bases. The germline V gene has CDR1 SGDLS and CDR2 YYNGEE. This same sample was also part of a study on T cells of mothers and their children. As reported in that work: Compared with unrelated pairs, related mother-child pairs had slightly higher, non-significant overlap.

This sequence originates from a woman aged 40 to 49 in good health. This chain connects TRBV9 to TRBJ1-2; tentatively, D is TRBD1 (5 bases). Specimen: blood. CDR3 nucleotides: TGTGCCAGCAGCGTAGAGGGGAACCCCACTCCCTATGGCTACACCTTC. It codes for CASSVEGNPTPYGYTF.